This T cell receptor (beta chain) was observed in a study of blood T cell repertoires in COVID-19. This clone was picked up one time. Profiled with immunoSEQ multiplex PCR; TCRdb holds only in-frame clones, not every one. The sample lists 120,000 to 150,000 clones; 80% were seen once. Sequencing was done on a sample of peripheral blood. This clonotype was sampled from a man aged 60-69 years with active or convalescent COVID-19.

The CDR3 sequence is CASSDPTVVNQPQHF. CDR3 DNA sequence: TGTGCCAGCAGTGACCCTACAGTGGTCAATCAGCCCCAGCATTTT. The V call is TRBV6-1, the J call TRBJ1-5; D is uncertain. Trimming pared 3 bases from V and 3 bases from J, leaving 12 bases between. Looked up from germline, CDR1 is MNHNS and CDR2 is SASEGT. The CDR3 runs to 15 residues.